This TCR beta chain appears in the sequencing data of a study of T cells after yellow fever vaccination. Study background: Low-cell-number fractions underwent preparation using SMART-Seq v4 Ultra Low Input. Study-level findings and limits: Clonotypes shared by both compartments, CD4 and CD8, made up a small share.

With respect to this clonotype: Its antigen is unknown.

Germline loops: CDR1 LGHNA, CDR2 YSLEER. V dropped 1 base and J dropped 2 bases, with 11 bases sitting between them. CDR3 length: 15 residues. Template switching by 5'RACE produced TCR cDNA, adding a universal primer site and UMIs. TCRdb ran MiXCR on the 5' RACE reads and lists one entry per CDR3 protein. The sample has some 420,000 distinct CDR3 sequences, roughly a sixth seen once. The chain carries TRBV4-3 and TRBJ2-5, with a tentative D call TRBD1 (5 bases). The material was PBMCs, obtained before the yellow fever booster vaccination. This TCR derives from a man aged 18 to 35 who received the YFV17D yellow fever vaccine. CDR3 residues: CASSQGGFSQETQYF. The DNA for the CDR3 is TGCGCCAGCAGCCAAGGGGGCTTCTCTCAAGAGACCCAGTACTTC.